This T cell receptor beta chain was documented in a study of blood T cell repertoires in COVID-19. This table comes from immunoSEQ multiplex PCR, and its TCRdb copy is limited to in-frame clones, with some not included. The data hold 95,000 to 150,000 clones, with more than 75% observed a single time. This CDR3 region has 18 residues. CDR1 and CDR2 from the germline V gene are LGHNT and FRNRAP. V gave up 1 base and J gave up 0 bases, with 16 bases separating them. Sequenced sample: peripheral blood. The receptor was derived from a woman aged 70-85 years with acute or convalescent COVID-19. The chain couples TRBV12-5 to TRBJ1-5; perhaps TRBD1 as D (6 bases). The CDR3 DNA reads as TGTGCTAGTGGTTTGGCTCCAGGGGCTCTCGATAGCAATCAGCCCCAGCATTTT. This codes for CASGLAPGALDSNQPQHF.